In its sample, the clone carrying this T cell receptor (beta chain) was seen a few times. Its antigen remains unidentified. The sample originates from a study of beta chain features in type 1 diabetes. Study-level findings and limits: There were fewer insertions and more deletions at the VDJ junctions of type 1 diabetes patients. Researchers caution that PCR might favor shorter templates, equally among patients and controls.

All of the isolated RNA was reverse transcribed, so expressed TCRB transcripts were sequenced. The table came from immunoSEQ multiplex PCR; TCRdb's copy has only in-frame clones and leaves some out. The sample lists roughly 380,000 clones, about 20% seen once, with approximately 0.041% in the top ten. Sorted populations were all over 95% pure. The CDR3 runs 14 residues. V shed 5 bases and J 1 base; nucleotides not matched to a gene: 4. Germline V lookup: CDR1 MNHEY, CDR2 SVGAGI. The sequenced material came from naive CD4+ T cells from blood. This TCR came from a woman in her late teens or twenties in good health. The J gene is TRBJ1-1, the V gene TRBV6-5; TRBD1 matches at 7 bases. CDR3 protein: CASSKGQRNTEAFF. CDR3 nucleotides: TGTGCCAGCAGTAAGGGACAGAGGAACACTGAAGCTTTCTTT.